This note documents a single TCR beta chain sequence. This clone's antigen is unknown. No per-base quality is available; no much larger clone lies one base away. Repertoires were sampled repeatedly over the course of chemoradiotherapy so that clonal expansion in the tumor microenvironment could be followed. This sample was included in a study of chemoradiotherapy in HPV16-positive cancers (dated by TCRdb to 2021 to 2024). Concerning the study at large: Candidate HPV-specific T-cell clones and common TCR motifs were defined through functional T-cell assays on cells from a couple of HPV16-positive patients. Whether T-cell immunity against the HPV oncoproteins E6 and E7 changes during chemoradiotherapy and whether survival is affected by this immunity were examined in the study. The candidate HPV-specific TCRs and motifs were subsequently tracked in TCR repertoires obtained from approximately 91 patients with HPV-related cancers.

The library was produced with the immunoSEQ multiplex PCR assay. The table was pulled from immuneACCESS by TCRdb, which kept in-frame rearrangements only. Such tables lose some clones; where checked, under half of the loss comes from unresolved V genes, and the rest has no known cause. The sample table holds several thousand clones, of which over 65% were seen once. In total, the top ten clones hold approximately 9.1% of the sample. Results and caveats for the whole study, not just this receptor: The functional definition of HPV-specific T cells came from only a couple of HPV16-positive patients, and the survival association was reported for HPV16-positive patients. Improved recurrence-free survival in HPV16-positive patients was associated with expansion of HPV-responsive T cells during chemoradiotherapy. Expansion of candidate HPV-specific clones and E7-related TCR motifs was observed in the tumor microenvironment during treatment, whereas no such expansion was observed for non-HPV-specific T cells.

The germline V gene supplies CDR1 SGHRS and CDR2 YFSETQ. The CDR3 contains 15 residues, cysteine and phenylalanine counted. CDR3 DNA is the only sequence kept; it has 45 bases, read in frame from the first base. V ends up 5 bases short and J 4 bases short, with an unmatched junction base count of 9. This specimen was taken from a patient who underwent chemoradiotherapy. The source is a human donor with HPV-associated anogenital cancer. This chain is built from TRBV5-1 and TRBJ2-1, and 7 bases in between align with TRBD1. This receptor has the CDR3 CASRPTGSPYNEQFF. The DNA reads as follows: TGCGCCAGCAGACCGACAGGGAGCCCGTACAATGAGCAGTTCTTC.